The 10 T cell receptor beta chains below all came from one sample that was sequenced in a study of T cell changes during pregnancy in multiple sclerosis. Clones were sequenced by immunoSEQ multiplex PCR, and TCRdb holds only the in-frame ones, with some missing. Of about 100,000 clones listed, around 92% are singletons. This sample comprised peripheral blood, obtained after pregnancy. Receptors were obtained from a female donor with multiple sclerosis, enrolled in a pregnancy study.

The chain joins TRBV10-3 to TRBJ1-2, with 7 positions matching TRBD1. The germline CDR1 and CDR2 sequences are ENHRY and SYGVKD. This CDR3 has 14 amino acids. V lost 6 bases to trimming and J lost 1 base; unmatched junction nucleotides: 5. The CDR3 protein is CAIRRQGGNYGYTF. CDR3 DNA sequence: TGTGCCATCAGGAGGCAGGGGGGTAACTATGGCTACACCTTC.

This chain connects TRBV18 to TRBJ1-2; the D gene is possibly TRBD1 (5 bases). Germline CDR1 reads KGHSH; CDR2 reads LQKENI. There are 13 residues in the CDR3. V lost 6 bases and J 4 bases, leaving 12 bases between the germline ends. The CDR3 nucleotides are TGTGCCAGCTCGAATACAGACAGCTATGGCTACACCTTC. Its protein product is CASSNTDSYGYTF.

The V and J genes are TRBV28 and TRBJ1-5; weak D call: TRBD1 (5 bases). V was cut by 4 bases and J by 6 bases, with 10 bases left in between. The CDR3 loop spans 13 amino acids. Germline CDR1 reads MDHEN; CDR2 reads SYDVKM. DNA for the CDR3: TGTGCCAGCAGTTCCCGGGGGGGTCAGCCCCAGCATTTT. Amino acid sequence: CASSSRGGQPQHF.

The rearrangement joins TRBV10-3 to TRBJ1-1; 10 bases match TRBD1. Looked up from germline, CDR1 is ENHRY and CDR2 is SYGVKD. The length of the CDR3 is 15 residues. Germline trimming cut 5 bases from V and 4 bases from J; bases unmatched to any gene: 7. CDR3 amino acids: CAISRTGGSGTEAFF. The CDR3, as DNA: TGTGCCATCAGTAGGACAGGGGGATCGGGCACTGAAGCTTTCTTT.

The chain employs TRBV11-3 and TRBJ2-1, with TRBD2 identical over 7 bases. This CDR3 comprises 14 residues. After removal of 3 bases from V and 5 bases from J, the junction contained 4 bases not matched to a gene. Germline assignment: CDR1 SGHNT and CDR2 YENEEA. The CDR3 bases are TGTGCCAGCAGCTTGGGAGGGAGAGACAATGAGCAGTTCTTC. It yields the protein CASSLGGRDNEQFF. Drawing the rest from reference TRBV11-3 and TRBJ2-1, the complete variable domain is EAGVVQSPRYKIIEKKQPVAFWCNPISGHNTLYWYLQNLGQGPELLIRYENEEAVDDSQLPKDRFSAERLKGVDSTLKIQPAELGDSAVYLCASSLGGRDNEQFFGPGTRLTVL.

This clone was found once. The chain is built from TRBV6-1 and TRBJ2-7; 9 bases are a match to TRBD1. V lost 6 bases to trimming and J lost 7 bases; unmatched junction nucleotides: 10. The CDR3 extends over 14 amino acids. CDR1 and CDR2 from the germline V gene are MNHNS and SASEGT. CDR3 sequence reads: CASRRQGDSREQYF. CDR3 sequence (DNA): TGTGCCAGCAGGAGACAGGGGGATTCTAGAGAGCAGTACTTC.

The chain joins TRBV7-9 to TRBJ2-1, with TRBD2 matching over 7 bases. V shed 2 bases and J 10 bases; nucleotides not matched to a gene: 23. The CDR3 runs to 19 residues. Germline CDR1 is SEHNR and CDR2 is FQNEAQ (reference sequence). The CDR3 protein is CASSLFGSSGGFVAREQFF. The CDR3 coding sequence is TGTGCCAGCAGCTTATTCGGGAGCTCCGGGGGGTTCGTTGCTAGGGAGCAGTTCTTC.

CDR3 amino acids: CASQDRADEKLFF. The CDR3 bases are TGTGCCAGCCAAGACAGGGCCGATGAAAAACTGTTTTTT. The chain links TRBV7-9 to TRBJ1-4; 7 nucleotides agree with TRBD1. Unmatched junction bases numbered 6, after V lost 8 bases and J lost 6 bases. The CDR3 has 13 amino acids. The germline V gene has CDR1 SEHNR and CDR2 FQNEAQ (reference sequence).

V is TRBV15 and J is TRBJ1-4; the D is unclear. V dropped 4 bases and J dropped 6 bases, with 18 bases sitting between them. Germline V gene lookup returns CDR1 LNHNV and CDR2 YYDKDF (reference sequence). CDR3 length equals 16 residues. The CDR3 DNA sequence: TGTGCCACCAGCAAGATGGGAATTATAGCGGATGAAAAACTGTTTTTT. Encoded protein: CATSKMGIIADEKLFF.

This clone appeared a single time. This sequence joins TRBV30 and TRBJ1-5, with 8 bases that match TRBD1. Germline V gives CDR1 GTSNPN, CDR2 SVGIG (reference sequence). The V gene end was trimmed by 3 bases and the J gene end by 4 bases; junction bases not matched to a gene: 5. The CDR3 sequence is 14 residues long. The CDR3 DNA is TGTGCCTGGAGCCGACAGGGGAGTAATCAGCCCCAGCATTTT. This gives the protein CAWSRQGSNQPQHF.